This entry describes one TCR beta chain. The method was immunoSEQ multiplex PCR; TCRdb's version includes in-frame clones alone and lacks a portion of them. The sample comprises approximately 300,000 clones, about 85% of which are singletons, and around 3.7% rests with the top ten. This entry belongs to a study of blood T cell repertoires in COVID-19. This CDR3 is built from 17 residues. This chain connects TRBV21-1 to TRBJ2-3; the table's D call, TRBD2, was not checked against the DNA. TRBV21-1 is deemed a pseudogene. The clonotype comes from a woman aged 45-60 years with active or convalescent COVID-19. The sample taken for sequencing was peripheral blood. Here the CDR3 reads CASSRREGGAKGNTQYF. The CDR3 coding sequence is TGTGCCAGCAGCCGAAGAGAGGGCGGGGCCAAAGGGAATACGCAGTATTTT.